This TCR beta chain is from a study of T cells in localized non-small cell lung cancer. The count of this clone is one. Antigen specificity is unknown. This CDR3 comprises 11 residues. Germline V gene lookup returns CDR1 DFQATT and CDR2 SNEGSKA (reference sequence). V lost 3 bases and J 3 bases, leaving 6 bases between the germline ends. Data came from immunoSEQ multiplex PCR; TCRdb stores just in-frame clones and leaves some out. Of about 34,000 clones in the sample, about nine tenths were seen once. General study findings and limits: Increased T cell density in blood showed an association with longer overall survival. Adjacent lung had a median roughly 58 of the 100 largest tumor clones.

This material consisted of peripheral blood, taken before any cancer treatment. The gene calls are TRBV20-1 and TRBJ2-7; D ambiguous. This receptor was obtained from a woman aged 40 to 75 with stage I lung adenocarcinoma. CDR3 loop: CSASSLYEQYF. The DNA of the CDR3 is TGCAGTGCTAGTTCCCTCTACGAGCAGTACTTC.